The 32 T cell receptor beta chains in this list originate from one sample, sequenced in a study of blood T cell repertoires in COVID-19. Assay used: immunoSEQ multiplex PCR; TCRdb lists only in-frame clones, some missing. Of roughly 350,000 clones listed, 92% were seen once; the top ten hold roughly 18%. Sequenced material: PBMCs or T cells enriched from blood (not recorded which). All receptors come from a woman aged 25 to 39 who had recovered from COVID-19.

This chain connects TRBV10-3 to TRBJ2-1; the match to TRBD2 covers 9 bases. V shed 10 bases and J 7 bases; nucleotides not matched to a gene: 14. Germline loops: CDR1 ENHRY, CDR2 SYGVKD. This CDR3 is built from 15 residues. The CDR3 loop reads CASWTGLSGGNEQFF. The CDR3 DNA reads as TGTGCCAGCTGGACGGGGCTTAGCGGGGGTAATGAGCAGTTCTTC.

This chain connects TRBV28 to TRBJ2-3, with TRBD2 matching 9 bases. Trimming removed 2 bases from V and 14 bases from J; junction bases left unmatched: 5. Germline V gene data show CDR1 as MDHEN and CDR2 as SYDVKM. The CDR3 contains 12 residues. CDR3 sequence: CASSLNSGSLYF. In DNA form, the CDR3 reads TGTGCCAGCAGTTTAAATAGCGGGAGCCTGTATTTT.

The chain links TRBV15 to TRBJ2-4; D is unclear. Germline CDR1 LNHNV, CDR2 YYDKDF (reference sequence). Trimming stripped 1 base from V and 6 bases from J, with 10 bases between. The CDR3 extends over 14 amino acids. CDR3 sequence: CATSRGQAANIQYF. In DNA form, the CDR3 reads TGTGCCACCAGCAGAGGGCAGGCAGCAAACATTCAGTACTTC.

CDR3 DNA: TGCAGTGCTAGTCGGGGGGTGGGCGGCTACACCTTC. Its translation is CSASRGVGGYTF. The V and J genes are TRBV20-1 and TRBJ1-2; tentative D call: TRBD1 (5 bases). The CDR3 is 12 residues long. Per the germline V gene, CDR1 is DFQATT and CDR2 is SNEGSKA (reference sequence). Trimming removed 3 bases at V and 8 bases at J, with 13 bases between.

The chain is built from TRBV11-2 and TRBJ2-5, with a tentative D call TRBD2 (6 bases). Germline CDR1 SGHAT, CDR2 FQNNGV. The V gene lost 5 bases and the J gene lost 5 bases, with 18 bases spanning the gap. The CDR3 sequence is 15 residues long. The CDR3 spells CASSRGYGTGETQYF. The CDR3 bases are TGTGCCAGCAGCCGGGGGTACGGGACCGGTGAGACCCAGTACTTC.

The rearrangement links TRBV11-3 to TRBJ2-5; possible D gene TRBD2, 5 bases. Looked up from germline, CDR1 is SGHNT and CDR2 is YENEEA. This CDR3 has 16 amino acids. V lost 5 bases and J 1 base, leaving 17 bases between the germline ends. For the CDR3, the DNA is TGTGCCAGCAGCCTCCGCGAGGGCGGGTCCCAAGAGACCCAGTACTTC. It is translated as CASSLREGGSQETQYF.

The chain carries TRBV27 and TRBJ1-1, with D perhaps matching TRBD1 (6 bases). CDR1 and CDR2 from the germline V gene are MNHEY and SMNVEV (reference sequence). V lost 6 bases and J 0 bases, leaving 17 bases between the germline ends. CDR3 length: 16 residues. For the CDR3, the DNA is TGTGCCAGCAGCGTAGACAGGTCTTCGGTGAACACTGAAGCTTTCTTT. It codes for CASSVDRSSVNTEAFF.

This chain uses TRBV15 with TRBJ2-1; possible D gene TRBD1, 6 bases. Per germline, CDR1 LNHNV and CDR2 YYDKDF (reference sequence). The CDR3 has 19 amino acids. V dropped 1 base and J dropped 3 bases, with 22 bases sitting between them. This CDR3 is CATSRGGARDIFYYNEQFF. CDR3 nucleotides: TGTGCCACCAGCAGAGGAGGGGCCAGGGACATATTTTACTACAATGAGCAGTTCTTC.

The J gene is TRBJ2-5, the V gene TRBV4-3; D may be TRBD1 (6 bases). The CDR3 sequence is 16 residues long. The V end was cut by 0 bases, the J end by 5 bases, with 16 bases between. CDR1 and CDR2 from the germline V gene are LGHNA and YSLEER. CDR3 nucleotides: TGCGCCAGCAGCCAAGATGGAACAGGGATCGGTGAGACCCAGTACTTC. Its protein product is CASSQDGTGIGETQYF.

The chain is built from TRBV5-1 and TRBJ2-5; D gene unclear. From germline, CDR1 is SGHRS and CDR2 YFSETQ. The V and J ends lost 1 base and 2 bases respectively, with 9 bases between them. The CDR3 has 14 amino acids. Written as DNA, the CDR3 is TGCGCCAGCAGCTTGCGTACAGTGCAAGAGACCCAGTACTTC. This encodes CASSLRTVQETQYF.

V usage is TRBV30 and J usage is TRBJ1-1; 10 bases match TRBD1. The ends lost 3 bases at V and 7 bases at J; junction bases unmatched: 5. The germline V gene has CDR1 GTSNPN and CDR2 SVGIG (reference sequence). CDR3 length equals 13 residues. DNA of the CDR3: TGTGCCTGGAGCGTCGACAGGGGGCATGAAGCTTTCTTT. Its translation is CAWSVDRGHEAFF. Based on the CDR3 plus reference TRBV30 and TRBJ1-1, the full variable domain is SQTIHQWPATLVQPVGSPLSLECTVEGTSNPNLYWYRQAAGRGLQLLFYSVGIGQISSEVPQNLSASRPQDRQFILSSKKLLLSDSGFYLCAWSVDRGHEAFFGQGTRLTVV.

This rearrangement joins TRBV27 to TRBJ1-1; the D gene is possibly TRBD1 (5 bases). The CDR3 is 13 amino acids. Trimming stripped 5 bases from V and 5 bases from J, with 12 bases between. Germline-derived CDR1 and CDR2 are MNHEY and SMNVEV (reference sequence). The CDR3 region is CASSPDTGTEAFF. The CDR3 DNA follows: TGTGCCAGCAGTCCAGACACAGGAACTGAAGCTTTCTTT.

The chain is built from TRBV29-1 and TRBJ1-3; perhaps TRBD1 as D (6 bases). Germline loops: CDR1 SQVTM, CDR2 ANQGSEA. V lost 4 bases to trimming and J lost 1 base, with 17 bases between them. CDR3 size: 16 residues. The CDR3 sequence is CSVGQTGSLSGNTIYF. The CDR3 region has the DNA TGCAGCGTTGGTCAGACAGGATCCCTGTCTGGAAACACCATATATTTT. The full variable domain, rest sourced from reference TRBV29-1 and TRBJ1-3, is SAVISQKPSRDICQRGTSLTIQCQVDSQVTMMFWYRQQPGQSLTLIATANQGSEATYESGFVIDKFPISRPNLTFSTLTVSNMSPEDSSIYLCSVGQTGSLSGNTIYFGEGSWLTVV.

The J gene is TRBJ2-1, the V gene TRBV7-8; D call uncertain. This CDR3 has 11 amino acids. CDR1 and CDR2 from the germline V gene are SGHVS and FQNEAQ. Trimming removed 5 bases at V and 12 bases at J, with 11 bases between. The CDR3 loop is CASSLTVGQFF. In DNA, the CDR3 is TGTGCCAGCAGCCTGACTGTGGGGCAGTTCTTC.

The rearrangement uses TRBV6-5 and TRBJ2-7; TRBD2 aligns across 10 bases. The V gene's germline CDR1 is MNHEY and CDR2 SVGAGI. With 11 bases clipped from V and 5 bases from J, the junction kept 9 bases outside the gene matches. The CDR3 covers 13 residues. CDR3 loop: CASWASGSNEQYF. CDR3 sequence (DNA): TGTGCCTCCTGGGCTAGCGGGAGCAACGAGCAGTACTTC.

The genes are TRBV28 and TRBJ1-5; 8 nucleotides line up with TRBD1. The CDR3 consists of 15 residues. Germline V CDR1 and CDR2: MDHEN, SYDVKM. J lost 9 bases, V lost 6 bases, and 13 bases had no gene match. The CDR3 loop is CASSNEGQVYWPQHF. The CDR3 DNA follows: TGTGCCAGCAGCAACGAGGGACAGGTATACTGGCCCCAGCATTTT.

CDR3 sequence (DNA): TGTGCCAGCAGCTTAGCAGGGGGGAACACCGGGGAGCTGTTTTTT. Its protein is CASSLAGGNTGELFF. The chain uses TRBV7-2 and TRBJ2-2; the D gene is possibly TRBD1 (6 bases). From germline, CDR1 is SGHTA and CDR2 FQGNSA. The CDR3 loop spans 15 amino acids. The germline V and J ends were trimmed by 0 bases and 1 base, with 6 bases remaining between them.

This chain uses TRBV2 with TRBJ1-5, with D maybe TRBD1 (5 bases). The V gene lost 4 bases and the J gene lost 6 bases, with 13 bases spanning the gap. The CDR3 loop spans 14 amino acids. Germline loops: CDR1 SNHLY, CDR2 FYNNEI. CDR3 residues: CASSVRREGQPQHF. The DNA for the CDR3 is TGTGCCAGCAGTGTTCGCAGGGAGGGTCAGCCCCAGCATTTT.

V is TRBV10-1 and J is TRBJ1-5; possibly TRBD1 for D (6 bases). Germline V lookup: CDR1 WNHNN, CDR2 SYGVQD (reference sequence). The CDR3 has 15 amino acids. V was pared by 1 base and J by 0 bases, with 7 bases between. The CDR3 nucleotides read TGCGCCAGCAGTGAGTACAGGGATAGCAATCAGCCCCAGCATTTT. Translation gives CASSEYRDSNQPQHF.

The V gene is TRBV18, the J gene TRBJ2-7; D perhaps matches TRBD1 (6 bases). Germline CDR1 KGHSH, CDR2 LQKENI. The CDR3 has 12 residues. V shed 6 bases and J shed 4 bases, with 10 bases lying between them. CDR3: CASSEGGYEQYF. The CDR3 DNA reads TGTGCCAGCTCCGAAGGGGGATACGAGCAGTACTTC.

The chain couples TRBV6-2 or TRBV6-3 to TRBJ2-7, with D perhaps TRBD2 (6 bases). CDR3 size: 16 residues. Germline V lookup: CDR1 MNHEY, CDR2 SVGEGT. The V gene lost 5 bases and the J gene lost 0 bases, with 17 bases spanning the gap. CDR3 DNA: TGTGCCAGCAGTCCGTGGGGTCCCGGGAGCTCCTACGAGCAGTACTTC. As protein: CASSPWGPGSSYEQYF.

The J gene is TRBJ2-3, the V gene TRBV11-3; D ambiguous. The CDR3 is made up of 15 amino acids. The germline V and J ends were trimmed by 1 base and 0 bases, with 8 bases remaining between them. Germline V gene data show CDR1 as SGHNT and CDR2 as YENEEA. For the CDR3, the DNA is TGTGCCAGCAGCTTAGGGGCCTTGAGCACAGATACGCAGTATTTT. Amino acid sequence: CASSLGALSTDTQYF.

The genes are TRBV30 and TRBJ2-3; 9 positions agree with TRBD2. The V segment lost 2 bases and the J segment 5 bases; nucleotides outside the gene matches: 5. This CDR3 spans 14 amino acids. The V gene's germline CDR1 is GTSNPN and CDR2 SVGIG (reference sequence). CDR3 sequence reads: CAWSRAGGQDTQYF. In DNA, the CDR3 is TGTGCCTGGAGTCGAGCGGGGGGACAAGATACGCAGTATTTT.

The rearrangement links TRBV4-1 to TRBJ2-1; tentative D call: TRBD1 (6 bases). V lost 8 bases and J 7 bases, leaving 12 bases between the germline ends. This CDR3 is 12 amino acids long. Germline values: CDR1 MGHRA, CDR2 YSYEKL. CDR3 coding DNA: TGCGCCAGCGGGATACAGGGTAATGAGCAGTTCTTC. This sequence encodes CASGIQGNEQFF.

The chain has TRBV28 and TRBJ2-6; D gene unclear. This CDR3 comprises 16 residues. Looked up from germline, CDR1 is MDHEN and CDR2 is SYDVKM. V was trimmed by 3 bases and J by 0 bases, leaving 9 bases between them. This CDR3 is CASSFDTTSGANVLTF. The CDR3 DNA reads TGTGCCAGCAGTTTTGATACAACCTCTGGGGCCAACGTCCTGACTTTC. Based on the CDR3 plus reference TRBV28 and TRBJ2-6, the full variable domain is DVKVTQSSRYLVKRTGEKVFLECVQDMDHENMFWYRQDPGLGLRLIYFSYDVKMKEKGDIPEGYSVSREKKERFSLILESASTNQTSMYLCASSFDTTSGANVLTFGAGSRLTVL.

The CDR3 DNA follows: TGTGCCAGCAGCCCACGACTAGATACGGATACGCAGTATTTT. Protein product: CASSPRLDTDTQYF. The rearrangement links TRBV9 to TRBJ2-3; D might be TRBD2 (6 bases). The CDR3 sequence is 14 residues long. Germline values: CDR1 SGDLS, CDR2 YYNGEE. The V and J ends lost 4 bases and 6 bases respectively, with 15 bases between them.

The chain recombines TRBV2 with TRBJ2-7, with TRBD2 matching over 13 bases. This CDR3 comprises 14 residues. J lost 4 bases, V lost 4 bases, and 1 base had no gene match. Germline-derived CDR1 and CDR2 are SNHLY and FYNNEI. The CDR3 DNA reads TGTGCCAGCAGTGGGACTAGCGGGAGTTACGAGCAGTACTTC. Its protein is CASSGTSGSYEQYF.

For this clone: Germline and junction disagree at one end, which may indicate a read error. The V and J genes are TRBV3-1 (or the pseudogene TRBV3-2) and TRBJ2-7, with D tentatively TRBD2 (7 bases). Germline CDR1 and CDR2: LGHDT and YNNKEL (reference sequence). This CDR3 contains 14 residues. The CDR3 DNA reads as TGTGCCAGCACCCAAGGGGGGGAAACCTACGAGCAGTACTTC. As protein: CASTQGGETYEQYF.

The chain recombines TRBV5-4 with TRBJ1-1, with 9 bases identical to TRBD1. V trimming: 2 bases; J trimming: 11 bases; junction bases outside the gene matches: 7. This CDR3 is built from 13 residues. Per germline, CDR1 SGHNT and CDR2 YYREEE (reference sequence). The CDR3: CASSFEGQGVAFF. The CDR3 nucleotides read TGTGCCAGCAGCTTTGAGGGACAGGGCGTCGCTTTCTTT.

Here the CDR3 reads CASSTSAGGYNEQFF. The CDR3 nucleotides read TGTGCCAGCAGCACCTCAGCGGGAGGGTACAATGAGCAGTTCTTC. This chain connects TRBV5-6 to TRBJ2-1; TRBD2 matches at 10 bases. The trim removed 4 bases at V and 4 bases at J, leaving 5 bases unmatched. This CDR3 has 15 amino acids. Germline V gene data show CDR1 as SGHDT and CDR2 as YYEEEE.

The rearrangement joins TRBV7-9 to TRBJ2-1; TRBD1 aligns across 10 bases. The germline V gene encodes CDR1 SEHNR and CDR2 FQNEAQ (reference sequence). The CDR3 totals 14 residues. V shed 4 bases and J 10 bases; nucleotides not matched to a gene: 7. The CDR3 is CASSSRQGAYEQFF. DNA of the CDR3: TGTGCCAGCAGCTCAAGACAGGGGGCATACGAGCAGTTCTTC.

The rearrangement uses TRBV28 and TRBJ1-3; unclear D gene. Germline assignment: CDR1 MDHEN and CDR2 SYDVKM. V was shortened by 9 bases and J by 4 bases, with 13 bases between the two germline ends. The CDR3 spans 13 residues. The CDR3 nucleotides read TGTGCCAGTCAACCGACTCTGGGAAACACCATATATTTT. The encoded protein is CASQPTLGNTIYF.